The entry that follows covers one T cell receptor (beta chain) sequence. The antigen remains undetermined. As processed by the authors: Productive clonotypes were detectable down to 2.59 x 10-5 frequency. Repertoires were generated with immunoSEQ multiplex PCR, while TCRdb's copy carries only in-frame clones and drops some. V, J and clone size are those of that table, while D and trimming were read from the DNA. The profile shows 38,000 or so clones, 75% to 85% of them singletons. This record belongs to a study of STAT5B mutations in CD4+ large granular lymphocyte leukemia. The study's findings and limits: TRBV06-family usage was enriched in top patient clones (8/27) versus controls (2/35). Main leukemic clonotypes were patient-specific, but approximately 27% appeared at low frequency elsewhere.

The CDR3 runs to 15 residues. V gave up 3 bases and J gave up 9 bases, with 18 bases separating them. CDR1 is LNHDA, CDR2 SQIVND, per germline (reference sequence). The receptor's source is a human donor in good health. This sequence joins TRBV19 and TRBJ1-5; TRBD1 is a possible D gene (5 bases). The sample comprised CD4+ T cells from blood buffy coats. The DNA of the CDR3 is TGTGCCAGTAGTATTGGTCAAGTCGGCGGGGGGCCCCAGCATTTT. It encodes CASSIGQVGGGPQHF.